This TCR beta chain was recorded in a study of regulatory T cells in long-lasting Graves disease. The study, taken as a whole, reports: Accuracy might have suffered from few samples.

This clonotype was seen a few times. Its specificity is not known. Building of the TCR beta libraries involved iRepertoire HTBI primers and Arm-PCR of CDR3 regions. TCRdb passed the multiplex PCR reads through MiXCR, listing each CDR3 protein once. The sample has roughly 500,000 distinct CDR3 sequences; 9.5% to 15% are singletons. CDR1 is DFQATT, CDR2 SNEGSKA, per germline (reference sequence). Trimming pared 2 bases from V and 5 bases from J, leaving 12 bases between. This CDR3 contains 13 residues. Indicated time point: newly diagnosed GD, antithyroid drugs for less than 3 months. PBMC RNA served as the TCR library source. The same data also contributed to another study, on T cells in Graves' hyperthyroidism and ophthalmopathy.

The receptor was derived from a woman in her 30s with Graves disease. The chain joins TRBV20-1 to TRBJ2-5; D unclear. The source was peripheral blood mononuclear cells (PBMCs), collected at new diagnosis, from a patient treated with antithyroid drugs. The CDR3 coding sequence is TGCAGTGCTAGATTGGTTCTGACGGAGACCCAGTACTTC. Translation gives CSARLVLTETQYF.